These T cell receptor beta chains were read from a single sample in a study of blood T cells in healthy people across ages. TCRdb ran MiXCR on the 5' RACE reads and lists one entry per CDR3 protein. The data contain 790,000 or so distinct CDR3 sequences, roughly 50% of them singletons. Sequences were obtained from blood. All receptors come from a man aged 40-50 years in good health. CDR3s include the opening cysteine and the closing phenylalanine or tryptophan. A D gene is named only where the DNA matches it firmly. Some rows have no size entry. The others give once, few or many, or a class for an expanded clone.

CDR3aa: CSARGAQGGADTQYF
CDR3nt: TGCAGTGCCAGGGGAGCACAGGGAGGAGCAGATACGCAGTATTTT
d_gene: NA
j_gene: TRBJ2-3
v_gene: TRBV20-1
abundance: NA

CDR3aa: CASSPGLAVDEQYF
CDR3nt: TGCGCCAGCAGCCCAGGACTAGCGGTTGACGAGCAGTACTTC
d_gene: TRBD2
j_gene: TRBJ2-7
v_gene: TRBV5-1
abundance: NA

CDR3aa: CASRSVQETQYF
CDR3nt: TGTGCCAGCAGGAGTGTACAAGAGACCCAGTACTTC
d_gene: NA
j_gene: TRBJ2-5
v_gene: TRBV6-5
abundance: NA

CDR3aa: CASREGEVSYEQYF
CDR3nt: TGTGCCAGCAGGGAAGGGGAGGTGTCCTACGAGCAGTACTTC
d_gene: NA
j_gene: TRBJ2-7
v_gene: TRBV27
abundance: once

CDR3aa: CASRLPTSSGYTF
CDR3nt: TGTGCCAGCAGGCTCCCCACGAGTTCGGGCTACACCTTC
d_gene: NA
j_gene: TRBJ1-2
v_gene: TRBV27
abundance: NA

CDR3aa: CSAQQGPAQRETQYF
CDR3nt: TGCAGTGCTCAACAGGGGCCAGCCCAACGAGAGACCCAGTACTTC
d_gene: TRBD1
j_gene: TRBJ2-5
v_gene: TRBV20-1
abundance: NA

CDR3aa: CASSFSGNTEAFF
CDR3nt: TGTGCCAGCAGCTTTTCCGGGAACACTGAAGCTTTCTTT
d_gene: NA
j_gene: TRBJ1-1
v_gene: TRBV7-2
abundance: many

CDR3aa: CSAPLGPGGMETQYF
CDR3nt: TGCAGTGCCCCGCTAGGCCCAGGGGGCATGGAGACCCAGTACTTC
d_gene: TRBD1
j_gene: TRBJ2-5
v_gene: TRBV20-1
abundance: NA

CDR3aa: CASSYSPRGSEQYF
CDR3nt: TGTGCCAGCTCCTACTCCCCCAGGGGCAGCGAGCAGTACTTC
d_gene: NA
j_gene: TRBJ2-7
v_gene: TRBV5-6
abundance: NA

CDR3aa: CSADEGLGLYGYTF
CDR3nt: TGCAGTGCCGACGAGGGGTTGGGGCTGTATGGCTACACCTTC
d_gene: NA
j_gene: TRBJ1-2
v_gene: TRBV20-1
abundance: NA

CDR3aa: CASSKREGLAGGGRVIDTQYF
CDR3nt: TGTGCCAGCAGCAAACGGGAGGGACTAGCGGGAGGAGGGCGAGTGATAGATACGCAGTATTTT
d_gene: TRBD2
j_gene: TRBJ2-3
v_gene: TRBV6-1
abundance: once

CDR3aa: CSARVTSGGAYEQFF
CDR3nt: TGCAGTGCTAGAGTCACTAGCGGGGGGGCCTATGAGCAGTTCTTC
d_gene: TRBD2
j_gene: TRBJ2-1
v_gene: TRBV20-1
abundance: NA

CDR3aa: CASRNRGQVGEQYF
CDR3nt: TGTGCCAGCAGAAACAGGGGGCAGGTCGGCGAGCAGTACTTC
d_gene: TRBD1
j_gene: TRBJ2-7
v_gene: TRBV28
abundance: few

CDR3aa: CASSQQEYQETQYF
CDR3nt: TGTGCCAGCAGCCAACAGGAGTACCAAGAGACCCAGTACTTC
d_gene: NA
j_gene: TRBJ2-5
v_gene: TRBV7-9
abundance: NA

CDR3aa: CASSQAGYSPLHF
CDR3nt: TGTGCCAGCAGCCAAGCCGGGTATTCACCCCTCCACTTT
d_gene: NA
j_gene: TRBJ1-6
v_gene: TRBV14
abundance: NA

CDR3aa: CSVEGGVTLNEQFF
CDR3nt: TGCAGCGTTGAGGGTGGGGTAACTCTCAATGAGCAGTTCTTC
d_gene: NA
j_gene: TRBJ2-1
v_gene: TRBV29-1
abundance: NA

CDR3aa: CASSPTGGGYQETQYF
CDR3nt: TGTGCCAGCAGTCCAACCGGAGGGGGATACCAAGAGACCCAGTACTTC
d_gene: NA
j_gene: TRBJ2-5
v_gene: TRBV6-5
abundance: NA

CDR3aa: CASSLTGVYGYTF
CDR3nt: TGTGCCAGCAGTTTAACAGGGGTCTATGGCTACACCTTC
d_gene: TRBD1
j_gene: TRBJ1-2
v_gene: TRBV27
abundance: many

CDR3aa: CASSRGQGFQPQHF
CDR3nt: TGTGCCAGCAGCCGGGGACAGGGATTTCAGCCCCAGCATTTT
d_gene: TRBD1
j_gene: TRBJ1-5
v_gene: TRBV27
abundance: NA

CDR3aa: CAIGRGGRDQPQHF
CDR3nt: TGTGCCATCGGCCGGGGGGGTAGGGATCAGCCCCAGCATTTT
d_gene: NA
j_gene: TRBJ1-5
v_gene: TRBV10-3
abundance: few

CDR3aa: CASSSMSAGGNNEQFF
CDR3nt: TGTGCCAGCAGCTCTATGAGTGCGGGAGGAAACAATGAGCAGTTCTTC
d_gene: TRBD2
j_gene: TRBJ2-1
v_gene: TRBV7-2
abundance: NA

CDR3aa: CASSYQGLQETQYF
CDR3nt: TGTGCCAGCAGTTACCAAGGGCTTCAAGAGACCCAGTACTTC
d_gene: NA
j_gene: TRBJ2-5
v_gene: TRBV6-5
abundance: few

CDR3aa: CAISGSTGIDWETQYF
CDR3nt: TGTGCCATCAGTGGATCGACGGGGATAGACTGGGAGACCCAGTACTTC
d_gene: NA
j_gene: TRBJ2-5
v_gene: TRBV10-3
abundance: NA

CDR3aa: CASSLLLAGRGEQYF
CDR3nt: TGTGCCAGCAGTTTACTTCTAGCAGGGCGGGGGGAGCAGTACTTC
d_gene: TRBD2
j_gene: TRBJ2-4
v_gene: TRBV12-3/TRBV12-4
abundance: NA

CDR3aa: CASSLLGQSNEKLFF
CDR3nt: TGTGCCAGCAGCTTACTCGGGCAAAGTAATGAAAAACTATTTTTT
d_gene: NA
j_gene: TRBJ1-4
v_gene: TRBV7-6
abundance: NA

CDR3aa: CASRNRAPNYGYTF
CDR3nt: TGTGCCAGCAGGAACAGGGCCCCTAACTATGGCTACACCTTC
d_gene: NA
j_gene: TRBJ1-2
v_gene: TRBV6-1
abundance: NA

CDR3aa: CASRRVGSYEQYF
CDR3nt: TGTGCCAGCAGGAGGGTAGGGTCCTACGAGCAGTACTTC
d_gene: NA
j_gene: TRBJ2-7
v_gene: TRBV25-1
abundance: NA

CDR3aa: CSVEVDNYGYTF
CDR3nt: TGCAGCGTTGAAGTCGATAACTATGGCTACACCTTC
d_gene: NA
j_gene: TRBJ1-2
v_gene: TRBV29-1
abundance: NA

CDR3aa: CASSPGIGRGDTEAFF
CDR3nt: TGCGCCAGCAGCCCAGGTATCGGGCGTGGGGACACTGAAGCTTTCTTT
d_gene: NA
j_gene: TRBJ1-1
v_gene: TRBV5-1
abundance: NA

CDR3aa: CATRAGQGNTEAFF
CDR3nt: TGTGCCACCAGAGCGGGACAGGGAAACACTGAAGCTTTCTTT
d_gene: TRBD1
j_gene: TRBJ1-1
v_gene: TRBV24-1
abundance: NA

CDR3aa: CASAGGAYNEQFF
CDR3nt: TGTGCCAGCGCCGGGGGGGCCTACAATGAGCAGTTCTTC
d_gene: TRBD2
j_gene: TRBJ2-1
v_gene: TRBV12-3/TRBV12-4
abundance: NA

CDR3aa: CASSAGGSRQRSSYNEQFF
CDR3nt: TGTGCCAGCAGCGCGGGGGGGTCTCGACAGAGGAGCTCCTACAATGAGCAGTTCTTC
d_gene: TRBD2
j_gene: TRBJ2-1
v_gene: TRBV9
abundance: NA

CDR3aa: CASSSGQFPVEDTQYF
CDR3nt: TGTGCCAGCAGCTCAGGACAGTTCCCTGTGGAGGATACGCAGTATTTT
d_gene: NA
j_gene: TRBJ2-3
v_gene: TRBV7-9
abundance: few

CDR3aa: CASSLGLTRGNIQYF
CDR3nt: TGTGCCAGCAGTTTAGGTCTTACACGGGGAAACATTCAGTACTTC
d_gene: NA
j_gene: TRBJ2-4
v_gene: TRBV27
abundance: NA

CDR3aa: CASSLAGGGATYEQYF
CDR3nt: TGTGCCAGCAGCTTAGCTGGTGGGGGGGCCACCTACGAGCAGTACTTC
d_gene: NA
j_gene: TRBJ2-7
v_gene: TRBV7-9
abundance: NA

CDR3aa: CASSLMSGGRPTDTQYF
CDR3nt: TGTGCCAGCAGCTTAATGTCGGGCGGGAGGCCCACAGATACGCAGTATTTT
d_gene: TRBD2
j_gene: TRBJ2-3
v_gene: TRBV7-9
abundance: few

CDR3aa: CSVEAPGPGNQPQHF
CDR3nt: TGCAGCGTTGAAGCCCCAGGTCCGGGCAATCAGCCCCAGCATTTT
d_gene: NA
j_gene: TRBJ1-5
v_gene: TRBV29-1
abundance: once

CDR3aa: CASSWGLLNEQFF
CDR3nt: TGTGCCAGCAGTTGGGGACTCCTAAATGAGCAGTTCTTC
d_gene: NA
j_gene: TRBJ2-1
v_gene: TRBV25-1
abundance: NA

CDR3aa: CASSLSGGAKNIQYF
CDR3nt: TGTGCCAGCAGCTTATCGGGTGGGGCCAAAAACATTCAGTACTTC
d_gene: NA
j_gene: TRBJ2-4
v_gene: TRBV7-3
abundance: NA

CDR3aa: CASSRQDSNYGYTF
CDR3nt: TGTGCCAGCAGCCGACAGGACTCTAACTATGGCTACACCTTC
d_gene: NA
j_gene: TRBJ1-2
v_gene: TRBV7-9
abundance: NA

CDR3aa: CASGRDSYEQYF
CDR3nt: TGTGCCAGCGGCAGGGATTCCTACGAGCAGTACTTC
d_gene: NA
j_gene: TRBJ2-7
v_gene: TRBV7-2
abundance: NA

CDR3aa: CASSLPRGAPGQGYDEQFF
CDR3nt: TGCGCCAGCAGCCTTCCGCGGGGCGCCCCGGGACAGGGATACGATGAGCAGTTCTTC
d_gene: TRBD1
j_gene: TRBJ2-1
v_gene: TRBV5-1
abundance: once